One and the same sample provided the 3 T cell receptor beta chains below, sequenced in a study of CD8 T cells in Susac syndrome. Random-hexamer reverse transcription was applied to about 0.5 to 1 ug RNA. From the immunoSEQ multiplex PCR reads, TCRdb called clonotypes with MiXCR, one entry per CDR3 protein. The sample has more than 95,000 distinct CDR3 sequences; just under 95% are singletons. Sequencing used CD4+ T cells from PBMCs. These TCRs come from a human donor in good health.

For the CDR3, the DNA is TGCAGTGCTCGAATACTAGCGGGAGGGCCCAATGAGCAGTTCTTC. Encoded protein: CSARILAGGPNEQFF. The V gene is TRBV20-1, the J gene TRBJ2-1; the match to TRBD2 covers 13 bases. The CDR3 is 15 residues long. Per the germline V gene, CDR1 is DFQATT and CDR2 is SNEGSKA (reference sequence). The J segment lost 6 bases and the V segment lost 5 bases, leaving 7 bases of the junction unmatched.

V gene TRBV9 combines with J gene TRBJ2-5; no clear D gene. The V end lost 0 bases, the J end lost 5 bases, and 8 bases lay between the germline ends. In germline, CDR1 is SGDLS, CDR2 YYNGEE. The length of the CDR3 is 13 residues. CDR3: CASSVGVKETQYF. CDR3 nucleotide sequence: TGTGCCAGCAGCGTAGGTGTAAAGGAGACCCAGTACTTC. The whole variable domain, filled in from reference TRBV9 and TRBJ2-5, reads DSGVTQTPKHLITATGQRVTLRCSPRSGDLSVYWYQQSLDQGLQFLIQYYNGEERAKGNILERFSAQQFPDLHSELNLSSLELGDSALYFCASSVGVKETQYFGPGTRLLVL.

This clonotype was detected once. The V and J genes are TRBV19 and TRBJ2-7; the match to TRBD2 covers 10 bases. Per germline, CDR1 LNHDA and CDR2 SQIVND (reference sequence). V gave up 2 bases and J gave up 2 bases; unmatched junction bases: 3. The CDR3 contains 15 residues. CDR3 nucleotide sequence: TGTGCCAGTAGTATATCTCTAGCGGGGGCCTACGAGCAGTACTTC. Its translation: CASSISLAGAYEQYF.